The present TCR beta chain was sequenced within a study of OX40 agonist ivuxolimab in advanced cancers. Study results and limitations: There were also nonresponders showing low normalized T-cell clonal expansion. Compared with others, partial responders at 0.1-3.0 mg/kg displayed clonal expansion among the lowest.

About this clone: The antigen remains undetermined.

The protocol was immunoSEQ multiplex PCR, while the TCRdb copy is restricted to in-frame clones and leaves out a portion. Here the sample spans some 49,000 clones, about 80% being singletons. CDR1 and CDR2 from the germline V gene are SGHTA and FQGNSA. With 1 base removed from V and 1 base from J, the gap between germline ends came to 8 bases. The CDR3 totals 14 residues. The sequence was collected from an adult with an advanced solid tumor such as melanoma, head and neck, liver or kidney cancer. This sequence joins TRBV7-2 and TRBJ2-7; no clear D. Here the sequenced sample was CD4+ or CD8+ T cells sorted from blood, taken in a trial of the OX40 agonist ivuxolimab. CDR3 sequence (DNA): TGTGCCAGCAGCTTAGTAGTAGTATCCTACGAGCAGTACTTC. As protein: CASSLVVVSYEQYF.